Here is one T cell receptor beta chain with its context. Its antigen is not identified. The entry originates in a study of a mutant IDH1 vaccine in newly diagnosed glioma. Study-wide background: The first vaccination came 4-6 weeks after radiotherapy alone, or with temozolomide cycles. Study-wide points: Of the patients, roughly 95% had vaccine-induced immune responses.

Trimming pared 5 bases from V and 13 bases from J, leaving 11 bases between. This CDR3 contains 9 residues. Germline V gene sequence: CDR1 GTSNPN, CDR2 SVGIG (reference sequence). Assay: immunoSEQ multiplex PCR; the TCRdb copy retains only in-frame clones and omits some. Here the sample spans 50,000 or so clones, 84% being singletons. Time point specified: week 47, end of study. Each dose delivered 300 ug of mutant IDH1 20-mer peptide subcutaneously with imiquimod. Eight vaccine doses were administered to patients at weeks 1, 3, 5, 7, 11, 15, 19 and 23. The rearrangement uses TRBV30 and TRBJ1-2; unclear D gene. This receptor was taken from a woman younger than 45 with glioma. Some clones in this sample may be carry-over from other donors' samples. The input for sequencing was PBMCs, taken from a glioma patient whose treatment included an IDH1 peptide vaccine. CDR3 sequence: CAWPNGRTF. CDR3 nucleotides: TGTGCCTGGCCAAACGGACGCACCTTC.